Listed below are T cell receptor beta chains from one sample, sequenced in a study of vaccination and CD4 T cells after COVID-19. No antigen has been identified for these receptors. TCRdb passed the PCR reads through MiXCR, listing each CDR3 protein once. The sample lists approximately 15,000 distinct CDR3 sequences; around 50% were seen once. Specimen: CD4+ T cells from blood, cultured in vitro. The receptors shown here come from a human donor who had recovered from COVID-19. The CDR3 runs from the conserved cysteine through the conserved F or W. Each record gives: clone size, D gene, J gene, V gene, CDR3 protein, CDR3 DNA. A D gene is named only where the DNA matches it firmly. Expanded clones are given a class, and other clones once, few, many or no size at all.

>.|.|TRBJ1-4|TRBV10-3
CAIGEGTAKTVF
TGTGCCATCGGTGAGGGGACCGCGAAAACGGTTTTT
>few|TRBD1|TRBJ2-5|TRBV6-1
CASRPRAGQGYETQYF
TGTGCCAGCAGACCTCGGGCGGGACAGGGATATGAGACCCAGTACTTC
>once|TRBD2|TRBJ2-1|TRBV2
CASSILAGGGEQFF
TGTGCCAGCAGTATACTAGCGGGGGGGGGTGAGCAGTTCTTC
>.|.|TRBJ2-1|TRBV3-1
CASSQGPPGMFF
TGTGCCAGCAGCCAAGGCCCTCCGGGAATGTTCTTC
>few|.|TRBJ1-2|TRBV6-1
CASSQEGLGGYTF
TGTGCCAGCAGTCAGGAGGGGTTGGGGGGCTACACCTTC
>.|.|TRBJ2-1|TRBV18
CASSQRHPSPANEQFF
TGTGCCAGCTCCCAAAGACACCCCTCCCCCGCCAATGAGCAGTTCTTC
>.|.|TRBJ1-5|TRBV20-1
CSALQEGRTWPQHF
TGCAGTGCTCTTCAAGAAGGTAGGACGTGGCCCCAGCATTTT
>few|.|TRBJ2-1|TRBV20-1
CSAKVGSEQFF
TGCAGTGCAAAGGTGGGGAGTGAGCAGTTCTTC
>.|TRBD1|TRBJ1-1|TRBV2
CASTARGLTGPATEAFF
TGTGCCAGCACCGCCCGGGGCCTGACAGGGCCGGCCACTGAAGCTTTCTTT
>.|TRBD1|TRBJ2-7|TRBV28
CASSSPRTGIDEQYF
TGTGCCAGCAGTTCCCCTCGGACAGGGATCGACGAGCAGTACTTC
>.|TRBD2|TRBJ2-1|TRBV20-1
CSARFHLGLAGECGF
TGCAGTGCTAGGTTCCACCTCGGACTAGCGGGAGAGTGCGGATTC
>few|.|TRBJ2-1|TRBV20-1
CSAPTRSAGEQFF
TGCAGTGCCCCAACCAGGAGCGCGGGTGAGCAGTTCTTC
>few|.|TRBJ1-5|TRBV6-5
CASSSGGNQPQHF
TGTGCCAGCAGTTCAGGTGGCAATCAGCCCCAGCATTTT
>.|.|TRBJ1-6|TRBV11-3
CASSLNYNSPLHF
TGTGCCAGCAGCCTAAACTATAATTCACCCCTCCACTTT
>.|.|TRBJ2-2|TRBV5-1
CASSRGGNTGELFF
TGCGCCAGCAGCCGGGGAGGGAACACCGGGGAGCTGTTTTTT
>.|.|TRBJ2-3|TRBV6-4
CASSDGGATDTQYF
TGTGCCAGCAGTGACGGGGGGGCCACAGATACGCAGTATTTT
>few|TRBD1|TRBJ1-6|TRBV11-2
CASSLAPWTGKGSPLHF
TGTGCCAGCAGCTTAGCACCCTGGACAGGGAAAGGTTCACCCCTCCACTTT
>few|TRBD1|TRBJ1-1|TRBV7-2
CASSSEGAAWMNTEAFF
TGTGCCAGCAGCTCCGAGGGGGCTGCGTGGATGAACACTGAAGCTTTCTTT
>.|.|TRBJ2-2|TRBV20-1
CSARVGGEPGELFF
TGCAGTGCTAGAGTTGGTGGGGAACCCGGGGAGCTGTTTTTT
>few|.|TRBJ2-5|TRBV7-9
CASSLVVLGRGPWEAEYF
TGTGCCAGCAGCTTAGTAGTATTAGGCAGGGGTCCTTGGGAGGCCGAGTACTTC
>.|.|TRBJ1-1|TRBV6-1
CASSEGWTSVSRSEAFF
TGTGCCAGCAGTGAAGGTTGGACCAGCGTCAGTAGGTCTGAAGCTTTCTTT
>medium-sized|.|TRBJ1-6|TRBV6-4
CASRMDSSYNSPLHF
TGTGCCAGCAGGATGGACAGCAGTTACAATTCACCCCTCCACTTT
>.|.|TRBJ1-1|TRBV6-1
CASRQGTEAFF
TGTGCCAGCAGACAGGGCACTGAAGCTTTCTTT
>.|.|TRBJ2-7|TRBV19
CASSVTASYEQYF
TGTGCCAGTAGTGTGACAGCTTCCTACGAGCAGTACTTC
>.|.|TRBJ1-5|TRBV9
CASSEGDNQPQHF
TGTGCCAGCAGCGAGGGGGATAATCAGCCCCAGCATTTT
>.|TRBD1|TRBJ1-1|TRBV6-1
CASTRLQGGSEAFF
TGTGCCAGCACTCGATTACAGGGGGGCTCTGAAGCTTTCTTT
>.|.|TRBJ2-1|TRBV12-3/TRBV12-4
CASSFHGRRGTYNEQFF
TGTGCCAGCAGCTTCCATGGTAGGCGGGGAACCTACAATGAGCAGTTCTTC
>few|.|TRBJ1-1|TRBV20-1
CSARDPGKGTEAFF
TGCAGTGCTAGAGATCCGGGAAAGGGCACTGAAGCTTTCTTT
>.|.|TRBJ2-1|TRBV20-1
CSARVAGRYNNEQFF
TGCAGTGCTAGAGTTGCAGGACGATACAACAATGAGCAGTTCTTC
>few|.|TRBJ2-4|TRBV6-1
CASSEEGGIAKNIQYF
TGTGCCAGCAGTGAGGAAGGTGGTATAGCCAAAAACATTCAGTACTTC
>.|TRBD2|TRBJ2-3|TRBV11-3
CASSSRSGRADTQYF
TGTGCCAGCAGCTCCCGAAGCGGGAGGGCAGATACGCAGTATTTT
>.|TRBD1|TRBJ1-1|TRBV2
CANSRQGATEAFF
TGTGCCAACTCTCGACAGGGGGCGACTGAAGCTTTCTTT
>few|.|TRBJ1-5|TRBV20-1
CSGTWTPQSNQPQHF
TGCAGTGGCACGTGGACTCCTCAAAGCAATCAGCCCCAGCATTTT
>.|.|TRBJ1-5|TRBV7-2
CASSSRAPNSNQPQHF
TGTGCCAGCAGCTCCCGGGCCCCAAACAGCAATCAGCCCCAGCATTTT
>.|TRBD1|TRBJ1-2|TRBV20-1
CSARGPGQGQVDGYTF
TGCAGTGCTAGAGGTCCGGGACAGGGTCAGGTTGATGGCTACACCTTC
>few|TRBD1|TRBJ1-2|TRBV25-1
CASSEGTGGTGGYTF
TGTGCCAGCAGTGAGGGGACAGGGGGCACGGGGGGCTACACCTTC
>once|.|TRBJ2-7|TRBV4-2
CASSLSGPYEQYF
TGTGCCAGCAGCCTATCCGGGCCGTACGAGCAGTACTTC
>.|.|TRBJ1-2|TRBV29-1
CSVEYRGYTF
TGCAGCGTTGAGTATCGCGGCTACACCTTC
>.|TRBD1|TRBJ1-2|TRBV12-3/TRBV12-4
CASSPGQGDIYGYTF
TGTGCCAGCAGCCCGGGACAGGGCGACATCTATGGCTACACCTTC
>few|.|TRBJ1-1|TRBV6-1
CASSPHGLLGGTEAFF
TGTGCCAGCAGTCCGCACGGACTCCTCGGGGGCACTGAAGCTTTCTTT
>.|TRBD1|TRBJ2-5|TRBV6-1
CASSRDSQETQYF
TGTGCCAGCAGTAGGGACAGCCAAGAGACCCAGTACTTC
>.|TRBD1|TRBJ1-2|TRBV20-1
CSARSGGAAIGYGYTF
TGCAGTGCTAGATCAGGGGGCGCCGCAATCGGCTATGGCTACACCTTC
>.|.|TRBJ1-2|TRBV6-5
CASSSRVFYGYTF
TGTGCCAGCAGTTCCAGGGTGTTCTATGGCTACACCTTC
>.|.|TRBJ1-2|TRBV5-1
CASSLDGNGRYGYTF
TGCGCCAGCAGCTTGGACGGAAACGGGCGATATGGCTACACCTTC
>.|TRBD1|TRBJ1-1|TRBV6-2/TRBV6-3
CASSQGERAFF
TGTGCCAGCAGTCAGGGGGAACGAGCTTTCTTT